Shown below are 2 T cell receptor beta chains from a single sample sequenced in a study of blood T cell repertoires in COVID-19. Sequencing was performed with immunoSEQ multiplex PCR; in TCRdb, only in-frame clones are kept and a portion is missing. The sample gives hundreds of thousands of clones, around 91% of which show up once; 3.5% to 4.5% is in the top ten. Input material: PBMCs or T cells enriched from blood (not recorded which). The receptor source for this set is a young woman with acute COVID-19.

The chain joins TRBV19 to TRBJ2-3, with TRBD2 matching over 9 bases. The germline CDR1 and CDR2 sequences are LNHDA and SQIVND (reference sequence). The V gene end was trimmed by 5 bases and the J gene end by 2 bases; junction bases not matched to a gene: 8. The CDR3 is made up of 16 amino acids. The chain's CDR3 is CASSSQAGGFTDTQYF. CDR3 bases: TGTGCCAGTAGTTCACAAGCGGGGGGCTTCACAGATACGCAGTATTTT.

The chain combines TRBV10-3 with TRBJ2-3; 9 positions match TRBD2. V shed 2 bases, J shed 2 bases, and the junction held 5 bases outside the gene matches. Germline V CDR1 and CDR2: ENHRY, SYGVKD. This CDR3 contains 16 residues. The CDR3 loop reads CAISEISGSDTDTQYF. Written as DNA, the CDR3 is TGTGCCATCAGTGAGATTAGCGGGAGTGACACAGATACGCAGTATTTT.